This record concerns one T cell receptor beta chain sequence. Its specificity is not known. All donors with ophthalmopathy were recorded as having moderate-to-severe activity, CAS ≥3, NOSPECS ≥4 and a duration under 3 months. Other autoimmune diseases, uncontrolled infections, pregnancy or lactation excluded patients from enrollment. RNA transcripts were the source from which TCR beta CDR3 regions were amplified. In the first round, RT-PCR was carried out with HTBI primers, and a multiplex PCR formed the second round. Each CDR3 protein gets one entry after TCRdb re-called the multiplex PCR reads with MiXCR. The table records under 200,000 distinct CDR3 sequences, under 40% of them present only once. The source of the sample is a study of Graves' ophthalmopathy and Graves' hyperthyroidism. Overall study findings and caveats: Sensitivity reached 87.88% and specificity 81.08% for a 13-signature model separating ophthalmopathy from stable hyperthyroidism.

The sequence derives from a woman aged 40 to 49 with Graves' ophthalmopathy. The sequenced material came from peripheral blood.

The CDR3 spells CASSRADRSRYF. DNA for the CDR3: TGTGCCAGCAGCCGGGCGGACAGGTCGAGATATTTT. The rearrangement uses TRBV7-2 and TRBJ1-3; 7 nucleotides align to TRBD1. J was trimmed by 15 bases and V by 5 bases; bases with no gene match: 10. The CDR3 sequence is 12 residues long. Germline loops: CDR1 SGHTA, CDR2 FQGNSA.